This TCR beta chain was retrieved from a study of blood T cell repertoires in COVID-19. Across the whole study: Samples representing acute and convalescent COVID-19 were sourced from the United States, Italy and Spain. T cells, B-cell-depleted T cells, or PBMCs provided the cDNA or gDNA that served as material.

Under the authors' procedure: Reference gene primer amplification in the assay estimated nucleated cell counts. Profiling relied on immunoSEQ multiplex PCR, and the TCRdb table lists in-frame clones only, not all of them. The V and J calls and clone size are taken from that table; D and trimming were inferred from the DNA. The profile shows approximately 97,000 clones, about nine tenths of them singletons. Germline lookup yields CDR1 KGHSH and CDR2 LQKENI. The CDR3 runs 15 residues. V was pared by 6 bases and J by 1 base, with 6 bases of the junction left unmatched. This rearrangement joins TRBV18 to TRBJ1-5; 7 bases are a match to TRBD1. The sequenced material came from peripheral blood. The TCR sequence derives from a man aged 60-69 years with acute or convalescent COVID-19. The CDR3 nucleotides read TGTGCCAGCTCCGAGATGACAGGGAGCAATCAGCCCCAGCATTTT. This encodes CASSEMTGSNQPQHF.